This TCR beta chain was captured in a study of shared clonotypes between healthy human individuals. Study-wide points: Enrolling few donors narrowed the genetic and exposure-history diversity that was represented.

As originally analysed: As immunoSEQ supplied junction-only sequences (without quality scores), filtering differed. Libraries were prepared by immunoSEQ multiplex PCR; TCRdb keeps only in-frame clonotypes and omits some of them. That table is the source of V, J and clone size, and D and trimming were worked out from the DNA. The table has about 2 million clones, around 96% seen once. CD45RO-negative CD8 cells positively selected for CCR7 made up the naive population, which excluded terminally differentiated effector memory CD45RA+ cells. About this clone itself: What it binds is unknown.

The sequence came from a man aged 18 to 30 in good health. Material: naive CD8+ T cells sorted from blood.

CDR3 nucleotides: TGTGCCAGCAGCGGGCCTAGCGGTTCCTACGAGCAGTACTTC. Residues: CASSGPSGSYEQYF. V and J are TRBV11-2 and TRBJ2-7; the match to TRBD2 covers 7 bases. The germline V gene has CDR1 SGHAT and CDR2 FQNNGV. V lost 5 bases, J lost 1 base, and 5 bases stayed unmatched. The CDR3 spans 14 residues.